The 26 T cell receptor beta chains reported below all come from one sample, sequenced in a study of regulatory T cells in long-lasting Graves disease. Researchers made TCR beta libraries by using iRepertoire HTBI primers and running Arm-PCR on CDR3 regions. One entry per CDR3 protein, called by TCRdb with MiXCR from the multiplex PCR reads. In the table there are approximately 480,000 distinct CDR3 sequences, 15% to 20% of which are singletons. Time point meaning: newly diagnosed GD, antithyroid drugs for less than 3 months. Preparation of the TCR library used RNA extracted from PBMCs. Separately, the same data were catalogued under a study of T cells in Graves' hyperthyroidism and ophthalmopathy.

The sequenced sample was peripheral blood mononuclear cells (PBMCs), obtained at new diagnosis, from a patient treated with antithyroid drugs. These receptors came from a man aged 35 to 55 with Graves disease.

CDR3 sequence (DNA): TGTGCCAGCAGTGAATCGGGGTGGACCCTCCACTTT. Its protein product is CASSESGWTLHF. The rearrangement links TRBV25-1 to TRBJ1-6; D unclear. CDR3 size: 12 residues. Germline loops: CDR1 MGHDK, CDR2 SYGVNS. Trimming removed 1 base from V and 14 bases from J, with 9 bases in between.

In the case of this clonotype: A much larger clone differs from this one at a single base, so this may be a read error. The V and J genes are TRBV28 and TRBJ2-7; D call uncertain. Germline V gene sequence: CDR1 MDHEN, CDR2 SYDVKM. V gave up 3 bases and J gave up 6 bases, with 9 bases separating them. The CDR3 loop spans 12 amino acids. For the CDR3, the DNA is TGTGCCAGCAGTTTGGATTTGGGCGAGCAGTACTTC. The encoded protein is CASSLDLGEQYF.

The J gene is TRBJ2-1, the V gene TRBV7-9; D not resolved. Per germline, CDR1 SEHNR and CDR2 FQNEAQ (reference sequence). The CDR3 has 21 amino acids. Trimming removed 0 bases at V and 1 base at J, with 25 bases between. As DNA, the CDR3 is TGTGCCAGCAGCTTAGCGCCAGGACGTTCGGTCGGGCGTTCTTCCTACAATGAGCAGTTCTTC. It translates to CASSLAPGRSVGRSSYNEQFF.

This clonotype was seen more than once but under ten times. V and J are TRBV27 and TRBJ2-3; D is unresolved. Germline V gives CDR1 MNHEY, CDR2 SMNVEV (reference sequence). The CDR3 covers 12 residues. The ends were cut back, 5 bases at V and 4 bases at J, with 7 bases in the middle. This chain's CDR3 is CASSGWSDTQYF. The CDR3 coding sequence is TGTGCCAGCAGTGGCTGGTCAGATACGCAGTATTTT.

This clonotype showed up many times. The chain couples TRBV7-8 to TRBJ2-2; no reliable D call. CDR3 length: 13 residues. Trimming left V 2 bases short and J 9 bases short, with 10 bases between. Germline V CDR1 and CDR2: SGHVS, FQNEAQ. This chain's CDR3 is CASSLSFGRELFF. The DNA for the CDR3 is TGTGCCAGCAGCTTAAGTTTCGGCCGGGAGCTGTTTTTT.

The chain is built from TRBV6-2 or TRBV6-3 and TRBJ2-2; the match to TRBD1 covers 9 bases. Germline V gene sequence: CDR1 MNHEY, CDR2 SVGEGT. The CDR3 runs 16 residues. The junction had 12 bases not matched to a gene; V was cut back by 6 bases and J by 7 bases. CDR3 in amino acids: CASRVDRTGEGGELFF. CDR3 coding DNA: TGTGCCAGCAGGGTTGATCGGACAGGGGAGGGCGGGGAGCTGTTTTTT.

Comments on this clonotype: A junction boundary mismatches the germline segment, possibly from a read error. The V and J genes are TRBV5-1 and TRBJ2-1; no firm D call. This CDR3 is built from 14 residues. Per the germline V gene, CDR1 is SGHRS and CDR2 is YFSETQ. The CDR3 region has the DNA TGTGCCAGCAGCGTAGATGCTTACGGGAATGAGCAGTTCTTC. It yields the protein CASSVDAYGNEQFF.

This clonotype was counted ten times or more. The chain couples TRBV6-1 to TRBJ2-6; D is ambiguous. The CDR3 totals 15 residues. V dropped 1 base and J dropped 0 bases, with 4 bases sitting between them. Germline V lookup: CDR1 MNHNS, CDR2 SASEGT. The DNA for the CDR3 is TGTGCCAGCAGTGAAGGGGACTCTGGGGCCAACGTCCTGACTTTC. It codes for CASSEGDSGANVLTF.

On this clonotype: It may be a read error: a sequence one base away is much more abundant. This sequence joins TRBV6-2 or TRBV6-3 and TRBJ2-7; 7 bases agree with TRBD1. The CDR3 runs to 14 residues. Germline values: CDR1 MNHEY, CDR2 SVGEGT. The CDR3 nucleotides are TGTGACAGCAGAAAAGTGGACAGGACCTACGAGCAGTACTTC. Translated, it gives CDSRKVDRTYEQYF.

This clonotype was seen many times. J is TRBJ2-2 and V is TRBV30; possible D gene TRBD2, 6 bases. The germline V gene has CDR1 GTSNPN and CDR2 SVGIG (reference sequence). Trimming removed 1 base from V and 6 bases from J, with 9 bases in between. The CDR3 has 13 residues. CDR3 loop: CAWSDSGSGELFF. CDR3 nucleotides: TGTGCCTGGAGTGATAGCGGTTCCGGGGAGCTGTTTTTT. Combining the CDR3 with reference TRBV30 and TRBJ2-2 gives the whole variable domain SQTIHQWPATLVQPVGSPLSLECTVEGTSNPNLYWYRQAAGRGLQLLFYSVGIGQISSEVPQNLSASRPQDRQFILSSKKLLLSDSGFYLCAWSDSGSGELFFGEGSRLTVL.

This clonotype occurred a few times. The CDR3 spells CSGGKGGETQYF. In DNA, the CDR3 is TGCAGTGGTGGGAAGGGAGGCGAGACCCAGTACTTC. The V call is TRBV20-1, the J call TRBJ2-5; TRBD2 might be the D (6 bases). The CDR3 consists of 12 residues. Germline CDR1 is DFQATT and CDR2 is SNEGSKA (reference sequence). The V end was cut by 7 bases, the J end by 5 bases, with 14 bases between.

V is TRBV2 and J is TRBJ2-1; 13 nucleotides line up with TRBD2. This CDR3 comprises 15 residues. Germline V lookup: CDR1 SNHLY, CDR2 FYNNEI. Trimming cost V 7 bases and J 8 bases; bases outside gene matches: 8. The CDR3 spells CASTRTSGSIDEQFF. CDR3 sequence (DNA): TGTGCCAGCACCCGGACTAGCGGGAGTATCGATGAGCAGTTCTTC.

This clonotype was counted ten times or more. J is TRBJ1-4 and V is TRBV7-8; 7 bases match TRBD1. The trim removed 1 base at V and 7 bases at J, leaving 6 bases unmatched. The CDR3 sequence is 15 residues long. Germline CDR1 and CDR2: SGHVS and FQNEAQ. CDR3 DNA: TGTGCCAGCAGCTTAGTCGCGACAGGGATTGAAAAACTGTTTTTT. It encodes CASSLVATGIEKLFF.

The chain links TRBV9 to TRBJ2-1, with 9 bases that match TRBD1. Near its end, the DNA agrees better with TRBJ2-5, so the J call may be wrong. The CDR3 runs 14 residues. Germline CDR1 SGDLS, CDR2 YYNGEE. CDR3 sequence: CASSVRTGEETQYF. The CDR3 DNA is TGTGCCAGCAGCGTCCGGACAGGGGAAGAGACCCAGTACTTC.

This clonotype was recorded many times. The chain is built from TRBV12-3 or TRBV12-4 and TRBJ2-1; no firm D call. V dropped 1 base and J dropped 8 bases, with 15 bases sitting between them. This CDR3 comprises 15 residues. Here the CDR3 DNA reads TGTGCCAGCAGTTTAGAGGGCCGAAGGTCGGATGAGCAGTTCTTC. This gives the protein CASSLEGRRSDEQFF.

There are a few counts of this clonotype. The chain uses TRBV29-1 and TRBJ2-7, with a possible D match to TRBD1 (5 bases). The V and J ends lost 4 bases and 0 bases respectively, with 7 bases between them. This CDR3 is built from 12 residues. CDR1 is SQVTM, CDR2 ANQGSEA, per germline. CDR3 region: CSVGRASYEQYF. In nucleotides, the CDR3 is TGCAGCGTTGGCAGGGCCTCCTACGAGCAGTACTTC.

In this sample, this clonotype turned up many times. V usage is TRBV5-1 and J usage is TRBJ2-7; 7 bases fit TRBD2. V trimming: 5 bases; J trimming: 2 bases; junction bases outside the gene matches: 7. CDR3 length equals 14 residues. CDR1 is SGHRS and CDR2 is YFSETQ in the germline V gene. CDR3 protein: CASRPGLPTYEQYF. The CDR3 coding sequence is TGCGCCAGCAGACCGGGACTACCGACCTACGAGCAGTACTTC.

The rearrangement links TRBV28 to TRBJ1-5; D perhaps matches TRBD1 (5 bases). There are 14 residues in the CDR3. The ends were cut back, 6 bases at V and 1 base at J, with 10 bases in the middle. The germline V gene encodes CDR1 MDHEN and CDR2 SYDVKM. This CDR3 is CASSGTTSNQPQHF. The CDR3 DNA sequence: TGTGCCAGCAGCGGGACGACCAGCAATCAGCCCCAGCATTTT.

This clonotype was picked up many times. CDR3: CASSVQNYEQYF. CDR3 DNA: TGTGCCAGCAGCGTACAGAACTACGAGCAGTACTTC. The chain recombines TRBV7-9 with TRBJ2-7; no definite D call. From germline, CDR1 is SEHNR and CDR2 FQNEAQ (reference sequence). The CDR3 extends over 12 amino acids. With 5 bases removed from V and 3 bases from J, the gap between germline ends came to 8 bases.

This clonotype came up many times. The chain is built from TRBV20-1 and TRBJ2-1; D is possibly TRBD1 (5 bases). The germline V and J ends were trimmed by 3 bases and 0 bases, with 6 bases remaining between them. The CDR3 covers 13 residues. The V gene's germline CDR1 is DFQATT and CDR2 SNEGSKA (reference sequence). The DNA for the CDR3 is TGCAGTGCTAGGGACATCTCCTACAATGAGCAGTTCTTC. Residues: CSARDISYNEQFF.

This clonotype has more than one count but fewer than ten. This sequence joins TRBV20-1 and TRBJ2-3, with D unclear. The CDR3 spans 15 residues. Germline CDR1 DFQATT, CDR2 SNEGSKA (reference sequence). V lost 3 bases to trimming and J lost 6 bases, with 19 bases between them. In DNA, the CDR3 is TGCAGTGCTAGTCAGGTAGATGGGCCGTCGGATACGCAGTATTTT. It translates to CSASQVDGPSDTQYF.

This chain connects TRBV29-1 to TRBJ2-4, with 7 bases lining up with TRBD1. Germline trimming cut 6 bases from V and 4 bases from J; bases unmatched to any gene: 9. Germline V gene data show CDR1 as SQVTM and CDR2 as ANQGSEA. CDR3 length: 14 residues. CDR3 amino acids: CSVTPGTAKNIQYF. In nucleotides, the CDR3 is TGCAGCGTCACCCCCGGGACAGCAAAAAACATTCAGTACTTC.

This clonotype was detected a few times. V is TRBV12-3 or TRBV12-4 and J is TRBJ2-2; D possibly corresponds to TRBD2 (5 bases). V was pared by 5 bases and J by 1 base, with 11 bases between. CDR3 size: 15 residues. CDR3 amino acids: CASSKSGWNTGELFF. DNA of the CDR3: TGTGCCAGCAGTAAGAGCGGATGGAACACCGGGGAGCTGTTTTTT.

This clonotype was observed many times. This chain connects TRBV28 to TRBJ2-5; D is possibly TRBD1 (8 bases). The ends were cut back, 8 bases at V and 4 bases at J, with 20 bases in the middle. The CDR3 is 15 residues long. The V gene's germline CDR1 is MDHEN and CDR2 SYDVKM. CDR3 sequence reads: CASLRGRESLETQYF. The DNA of the CDR3 is TGTGCCAGCCTCAGGGGGCGGGAGAGTTTAGAGACCCAGTACTTC. Variable domain in full (rest from reference TRBV28 and TRBJ2-5): DVKVTQSSRYLVKRTGEKVFLECVQDMDHENMFWYRQDPGLGLRLIYFSYDVKMKEKGDIPEGYSVSREKKERFSLILESASTNQTSMYLCASLRGRESLETQYFGPGTRLLVL.

This clonotype was seen repeatedly, ten times or more. The chain links TRBV28 to TRBJ2-2; the match to TRBD2 covers 11 bases. CDR1 is MDHEN, CDR2 SYDVKM, per germline. With V trimmed by 7 bases and J by 5 bases, 6 bases remained unmatched. The CDR3 has 15 residues. The CDR3 region is CASNYLAGGTGELFF. The CDR3 coding sequence is TGTGCCAGCAACTATCTAGCGGGAGGAACCGGGGAGCTGTTTTTT.

There are many counts of this clonotype. The genes are TRBV5-1 and TRBJ2-5, with D perhaps TRBD2 (5 bases). Germline CDR1 reads SGHRS; CDR2 reads YFSETQ. The CDR3 is 17 amino acids. The germline V and J ends were trimmed by 0 bases and 3 bases, with 18 bases remaining between them. Here the CDR3 reads CASSLAPMGVAEETQYF. The DNA for the CDR3 is TGCGCCAGCAGCTTGGCCCCAATGGGAGTGGCGGAAGAGACCCAGTACTTC.